The 6 T cell receptor beta chains presented below share a single source sample, sequenced in a study of T cells in Graves' hyperthyroidism and ophthalmopathy. Regions amplified from RNA transcripts were the TCR beta CDR3 regions. When the TCR CDR3 underwent first-round RT-PCR, the HTBI primer set was used. TCRdb reprocessed the multiplex PCR reads with MiXCR, giving one entry per CDR3 protein. Among about 330,000 distinct CDR3 sequences, around 15% were seen once, and the ten largest hold approximately 35%. The sequenced material came from blood. The receptors were gathered from a woman in her forties with Graves' ophthalmopathy.

This clonotype was picked up many times. The CDR3 protein is CASSLSEKLFF. The CDR3 DNA reads as TGTGCCAGCAGCCTGTCCGAAAAACTGTTTTTT. V gene TRBV3-1 combines with J gene TRBJ1-4, with unresolved D. V lost 4 bases, J lost 8 bases, and 5 bases lay in between. Germline CDR1 LGHDT, CDR2 YNNKEL (reference sequence). The CDR3 has 11 residues.

The J gene is TRBJ2-3, the V gene TRBV19, with 8 bases fitting TRBD1. Germline V CDR1 and CDR2: LNHDA, SQIVND (reference sequence). J was trimmed by 3 bases and V by 7 bases; bases with no gene match: 9. There are 15 residues in the CDR3. The CDR3 here is CASTPTGVLTDTQYF. CDR3 DNA sequence: TGTGCCAGTACCCCGACAGGGGTGTTGACAGATACGCAGTATTTT.

The chain has TRBV20-1 and TRBJ2-7; no reliable D call. Per the germline V gene, CDR1 is DFQATT and CDR2 is SNEGSKA (reference sequence). Trimming cost V 6 bases and J 4 bases, with 19 bases left between them. CDR3 length: 14 amino acids. The CDR3 DNA reads as TGCAGTGCGGGGATGGGATCCGGCGGTTACGAGCAGTACTTC. It codes for CSAGMGSGGYEQYF.

This sequence joins TRBV6-5 and TRBJ2-1, with 12 bases matching TRBD2. This CDR3 spans 15 amino acids. V was clipped by 2 bases and J by 9 bases; unmatched bases: 5. Germline values: CDR1 MNHEY, CDR2 SVGAGI. In nucleotides, the CDR3 is TGTGCCAGCAGTTACAGGACTAGCGGGGAGGGTGAGCAGTTCTTC. This gives the protein CASSYRTSGEGEQFF.

This clonotype was counted ten times or more. The gene calls are TRBV6-1 and TRBJ1-1, with a possible D match to TRBD1 (5 bases). Germline-derived CDR1 and CDR2 are MNHNS and SASEGT. This CDR3 has 12 residues. V gave up 5 bases and J gave up 3 bases, with 7 bases separating them. The CDR3 spells CASSRRDTEAFF. In DNA, the CDR3 is TGTGCCAGCAGTCGCAGGGACACTGAAGCTTTCTTT.

This clonotype was counted ten times or more. The J gene is TRBJ2-2, the V gene TRBV7-2; D is unclear. Germline V gene sequence: CDR1 SGHTA, CDR2 FQGNSA. The CDR3 has 14 residues. V dropped 6 bases and J dropped 1 base, with 9 bases sitting between them. CDR3 residues: CASRKGVNTGELFF. As DNA, the CDR3 is TGTGCCAGCAGAAAGGGCGTGAACACCGGGGAGCTGTTTTTT. The variable domain in full, completed from reference TRBV7-2 and TRBJ2-2, reads GAGVSQSPSNKVTEKGKDVELRCDPISGHTALYWYRQSLGQGLEFLIYFQGNSAPDKSGLPSDRFSAERTGGSVSTLTIQRTQQEDSAVYLCASRKGVNTGELFFGEGSRLTVL.